The entry that follows covers one T cell receptor (beta chain) sequence. Antigen specificity is unknown. This sample was taken from a study of shared clonotypes between healthy human individuals. Study background: Researchers drew samples from two women and a few men aged 18 to 49.

The V end lost 7 bases, the J end lost 2 bases, and 11 bases lay between the germline ends. This CDR3 is 13 amino acids long. Germline lookup yields CDR1 SGHVS and CDR2 FNYEAQ. Notes on the study in general: As a rule, naive subsets had a larger estimated richness than memory subsets. Investigators collected only blood, and repertoires in tissues likely differ.

Original handling: ImmunoSEQ supplied junction-only sequences lacking quality scores, so filtering was different. Measured with immunoSEQ multiplex PCR; TCRdb has only the in-frame clones, and not every one. Clone size and V and J calls were adopted from that table, with D and trimming inferred from the DNA. Counted here are 980,000 or so clones, less than 85% occurring once; the ten biggest clones make up approximately 1.5%. The chain uses TRBV7-6 and TRBJ2-5; maybe TRBD2 (5 bases). Material for sequencing was memory CD4+ T cells sorted from blood. As for subset: CD45RA-negative fraction. The TCR originated in a man aged 18-30 years in good health. The CDR3 DNA reads as TGTGCCAGCACCCCGGGATGGCAAGAGACCCAGTACTTC. This encodes CASTPGWQETQYF.